One sample yielded the 5 T cell receptor beta chains listed below, sequenced in a study of blood T cell repertoires in COVID-19. Repertoires were generated with immunoSEQ multiplex PCR, while TCRdb's copy carries only in-frame clones and drops some. The sample includes some 45,000 clones, 80% to 90% seen only once; the top ten take approximately 12%. Sequenced material: peripheral blood. The source of these receptors is a human donor with active COVID-19. The donor label of this sample is uncertain.

The J gene is TRBJ2-3, the V gene TRBV7-3; a weak D match, TRBD1 (6 bases). Germline CDR1 reads SGHTA; CDR2 reads FQGTGA. The CDR3 covers 13 residues. Trimming removed 3 bases at V and 2 bases at J, with 6 bases between. As DNA, the CDR3 is TGTGCCAGCAGCTTGGGGGCCACAGATACGCAGTATTTT. This sequence encodes CASSLGATDTQYF.

The chain is built from TRBV6-5 and TRBJ1-2; 8 bases are a match to TRBD1. The CDR3 runs to 15 residues. With V trimmed by 6 bases and J by 8 bases, 14 bases remained unmatched. Germline CDR1 is MNHEY and CDR2 is SVGAGI. In nucleotides, the CDR3 is TGTGCCAGCAGCGAGGGGGGCAGGGGGCGACTAGGCTACACCTTC. This sequence encodes CASSEGGRGRLGYTF.

V and J are TRBV5-4 and TRBJ2-1, with TRBD2 matching over 13 bases. J lost 9 bases, V lost 4 bases, and 7 bases had no gene match. Germline V gene data show CDR1 as SGHNT and CDR2 as YYREEE (reference sequence). This CDR3 is 15 amino acids long. CDR3 sequence reads: CASSHPTSGRGEQFF. CDR3 DNA: TGTGCCAGCAGCCACCCCACTAGCGGGAGGGGTGAGCAGTTCTTC.

J is TRBJ1-1 and V is TRBV1; the table assigns TRBD1, which was not confirmed against the DNA. TRBV1 is a pseudogene locus. CDR3 length: 17 residues. CDR3 protein: CTSSQDSAGRLNTEAFF. In DNA form, the CDR3 reads TGCACCAGCAGCCAAGATTCAGCAGGCCGGCTGAACACTGAAGCTTTCTTT.

The chain combines TRBV4-1 with TRBJ2-1, with D perhaps matching TRBD2 (6 bases). This CDR3 comprises 18 residues. CDR1 and CDR2 from the germline V gene are MGHRA and YSYEKL. With 0 bases removed from V and 7 bases from J, the gap between germline ends came to 22 bases. In DNA form, the CDR3 reads TGCGCCAGCAGCCAAGATGGGGCGGGGACCCCACGGAGGAATGAGCAGTTCTTC. Translated, it gives CASSQDGAGTPRRNEQFF.